This passage covers 23 T cell receptor beta chains from one sample sequenced in a study of T cells in Graves' hyperthyroidism and ophthalmopathy. Amplified TCR beta CDR3 regions derived from RNA transcripts. First-round RT-PCR with HTBI primers amplified the TCR CDR3 region. TCRdb re-called the multiplex PCR reads with MiXCR, one entry per CDR3 protein. The sample carries 700,000 or so distinct CDR3 sequences, about 17% recorded once. The source material was blood. These receptors all stem from a man between 18 and 35 years old with Graves' hyperthyroidism.

This clonotype occurred a few times. The chain combines TRBV5-6 with TRBJ1-3; 9 bases line up with TRBD1. V lost 3 bases and J lost 4; bases outside the gene matches: 8. CDR1 SGHDT and CDR2 YYEEEE come from the germline V gene. The CDR3 consists of 16 residues. The CDR3 region has the DNA TGTGCCAGCAGCTCAACAGGGGGCCTCCGGGGAAACACCATATATTTT. Its translation: CASSSTGGLRGNTIYF.

At least ten counts were recorded for this clonotype. The rearrangement uses TRBV20-1 and TRBJ2-1, with TRBD1 as a possible D gene (5 bases). V lost 6 bases and J 10 bases, leaving 19 bases between the germline ends. In germline, CDR1 is DFQATT, CDR2 SNEGSKA (reference sequence). The CDR3 length is 13 residues. This chain's CDR3 is CSASGSHEREQFF. The CDR3 DNA reads TGCAGTGCCTCAGGGTCACACGAGAGAGAGCAGTTCTTC.

Ten or more counts support this clonotype. The chain recombines TRBV6-1 with TRBJ2-3; 8 nucleotides align to TRBD1. The V gene end was trimmed by 5 bases and the J gene end by 3 bases; junction bases not matched to a gene: 13. CDR1 and CDR2 (germline): MNHNS, SASEGT. The CDR3 extends over 17 amino acids. This chain's CDR3 is CASSTRPRQGKTDTQYF. The CDR3 nucleotides read TGTGCCAGCAGTACCCGCCCGAGACAGGGGAAGACAGATACGCAGTATTTT.

This clonotype was picked up a small number of times. V gene TRBV12-3 or TRBV12-4 combines with J gene TRBJ1-5; D unclear. V was pared by 4 bases and J by 5 bases, with 6 bases between. This CDR3 has 12 amino acids. CDR3 amino acids: CASSSEYQPQHF. The CDR3 DNA is TGTGCCAGCAGTTCAGAGTATCAGCCCCAGCATTTT.

This sequence joins TRBV6-6 and TRBJ2-7; D unclear. The CDR3 has 15 amino acids. From germline, CDR1 is MNHNY and CDR2 SVGAGI (reference sequence). The V end was cut by 0 bases, the J end by 0 bases, with 9 bases between. The CDR3 nucleotides read TGTGCCAGCAGTTACTCTCCGTCAATCTCCTACGAGCAGTACTTC. Amino acids: CASSYSPSISYEQYF.

The V and J genes are TRBV4-1 and TRBJ2-1, with a tentative D call TRBD2 (6 bases). CDR1 is MGHRA, CDR2 YSYEKL, per germline. V lost 4 bases and J lost 9, with 22 bases in between. The CDR3 runs to 16 residues. CDR3 loop: CASSPTQYEEGIEQFF. The CDR3 nucleotides are TGCGCCAGCAGCCCCACCCAGTATGAGGAGGGGATTGAGCAGTTCTTC.

The chain couples TRBV7-3 to TRBJ2-3, with D perhaps TRBD2 (6 bases). Trimming stripped 1 base from V and 0 bases from J, with 8 bases between. Per the germline V gene, CDR1 is SGHTA and CDR2 is FQGTGA. The CDR3 is 15 amino acids. As DNA, the CDR3 is TGTGCCAGCAGCTTAAACGGGAGAAGCACAGATACGCAGTATTTT. Amino acid sequence: CASSLNGRSTDTQYF.

This clonotype was seen repeatedly, ten times or more. The J gene is TRBJ2-7, the V gene TRBV28; D might be TRBD2 (6 bases). V dropped 6 bases and J dropped 6 bases, with 18 bases sitting between them. Germline V gene sequence: CDR1 MDHEN, CDR2 SYDVKM. The CDR3 is 14 residues long. This CDR3 is CASRRDPAWSEQYF. CDR3 nucleotides: TGTGCCAGCAGGCGGGACCCCGCTTGGAGCGAGCAGTACTTC.

In this sample, this clonotype turned up a few times. V is TRBV11-2 and J is TRBJ2-4, with D uncertain. Per the germline V gene, CDR1 is SGHAT and CDR2 is FQNNGV. CDR3 length: 17 residues. V was shortened by 5 bases and J by 0 bases, with 17 bases between the two germline ends. CDR3 sequence reads: CASSPWTLLRAKNIQYF. The CDR3 DNA reads TGTGCCAGCAGCCCTTGGACGTTACTAAGAGCCAAAAACATTCAGTACTTC.

Comments on this clonotype: The junction shows a germline mismatch at one end, possibly a read error. V and J are TRBV5-5 and TRBJ2-3; TRBD2 matches at 7 bases. Looked up from germline, CDR1 is SGHKS and CDR2 is YYEKEE (reference sequence). This CDR3 contains 15 residues. This chain's CDR3 is CASRIGSGKADTQCF. CDR3 nucleotide sequence: TGTGCCAGCCGAATTGGGAGCGGGAAGGCAGATACGCAGTGTTTT.

This clonotype was seen ten or more times. This chain uses TRBV6-1 with TRBJ2-5; 7 bases align to TRBD2. CDR3 length: 14 amino acids. V shed 7 bases and J 5 bases; nucleotides not matched to a gene: 10. The germline V gene encodes CDR1 MNHNS and CDR2 SASEGT. CDR3: CASIPPGGGETQYF. The CDR3 DNA is TGTGCCAGCATACCTCCGGGAGGCGGGGAGACCCAGTACTTC.

Of note for this clonotype: This could be a read error, since a much larger clone is one nucleotide away. The chain recombines TRBV28 with TRBJ2-5; TRBD2 agrees at 7 bases. In germline, CDR1 is MDHEN, CDR2 SYDVKM. This CDR3 spans 15 amino acids. V was clipped by 5 bases and J by 5 bases; unmatched bases: 11. CDR3 coding DNA: TGTGCCAGCAGTGGGGGTAACGGGAGGAGGGAGACCCAGTACTTC. Its protein is CASSGGNGRRETQYF.

Only a few counts were recorded for this clonotype. The J gene is TRBJ1-1, the V gene TRBV20-1, with D perhaps TRBD1 (6 bases). The germline CDR1 and CDR2 sequences are DFQATT and SNEGSKA (reference sequence). Trimming took off 6 bases at V and 0 bases at J, with 20 bases between the two ends. The CDR3 consists of 16 residues. The chain's CDR3 is CSAPMAVQGMNTEAFF. DNA for the CDR3: TGCAGTGCCCCGATGGCTGTACAGGGAATGAACACTGAAGCTTTCTTT.

This clonotype was seen a handful of times. The chain joins TRBV27 to TRBJ1-1; D is unclear. V lost 5 bases to trimming and J lost 5 bases, with 24 bases between them. Looked up from germline, CDR1 is MNHEY and CDR2 is SMNVEV (reference sequence). The CDR3 has 17 residues. CDR3 loop: CASSPPFTRVGGTEAFF. For the CDR3, the DNA is TGTGCCAGCAGTCCCCCTTTTACCCGGGTTGGTGGAACTGAAGCTTTCTTT.

This chain connects TRBV6-6 to TRBJ2-7; D call uncertain. Germline V gene sequence: CDR1 MNHNY, CDR2 SVGAGI (reference sequence). The length of the CDR3 is 16 residues. V was pared by 0 bases and J by 0 bases, with 12 bases between. The CDR3 loop is CASSYSGTAVSYEQYF. CDR3 coding DNA: TGTGCCAGCAGTTACTCCGGTACAGCCGTCTCCTACGAGCAGTACTTC.

This clonotype was seen ten or more times. CDR3 protein: CASSVGSSGANVLTF. CDR3 DNA: TGTGCCAGCAGCGTAGGTAGCTCTGGGGCCAACGTCCTGACTTTC. The J gene is TRBJ2-6, the V gene TRBV9; D not certain. The V and J ends lost 0 bases and 0 bases respectively, with 4 bases between them. Germline CDR1 SGDLS, CDR2 YYNGEE. CDR3 length equals 15 residues.

The chain uses TRBV7-9 and TRBJ2-7; D possibly corresponds to TRBD2 (5 bases). The CDR3 runs 16 residues. Germline-derived CDR1 and CDR2 are SEHNR and FQNEAQ (reference sequence). V was trimmed by 5 bases and J by 4 bases, leaving 21 bases between them. Here the CDR3 reads CASSPPSGTFFYEQYF. CDR3 sequence (DNA): TGTGCCAGCAGCCCCCCCAGCGGCACCTTTTTTTACGAGCAGTACTTC.

The rearrangement joins TRBV7-9 to TRBJ2-3, with D maybe TRBD2 (7 bases). The V end was cut by 6 bases, the J end by 6 bases, with 22 bases between. Looked up from germline, CDR1 is SEHNR and CDR2 is FQNEAQ (reference sequence). The CDR3 extends over 16 amino acids. CDR3 nucleotides: TGTGCCAGCAGTAACAGCGGGACAACCCCCTGGGATACGCAGTATTTT. Protein sequence: CASSNSGTTPWDTQYF.

The table lists this clonotype with a few counts. The chain employs TRBV10-1 and TRBJ2-1; either TRBD1 or TRBD2 may fit D (5 bases each). Between the trimmed V and J ends, which lost 3 bases and 2 bases, there was a span of 11 bases. Germline loops: CDR1 WNHNN, CDR2 SYGVQD (reference sequence). The CDR3 is 15 amino acids. CDR3 sequence reads: CASSEGTYTYNEQFF. The CDR3 DNA reads as TGCGCCAGCAGTGAAGGGACGTATACCTACAATGAGCAGTTCTTC.

This clonotype was counted at least ten times. The chain links TRBV2 to TRBJ2-5, with 8 bases lining up with TRBD2. V shed 6 bases and J 5 bases; nucleotides not matched to a gene: 5. The CDR3 loop spans 13 amino acids. The germline CDR1 and CDR2 sequences are SNHLY and FYNNEI. The CDR3 sequence: CASRTGGTETQYF. CDR3 DNA: TGTGCCAGCAGGACGGGGGGGACGGAGACCCAGTACTTC.

The chain recombines TRBV20-1 with TRBJ2-7, with TRBD2 matching over 8 bases. This CDR3 has 13 amino acids. Germline loops: CDR1 DFQATT, CDR2 SNEGSKA (reference sequence). With 5 bases clipped from V and 4 bases from J, the junction kept 7 bases outside the gene matches. The CDR3 nucleotides are TGCAGTGCTCCAGTAGCGGGGATTTACGAGCAGTACTTC. Translated, it gives CSAPVAGIYEQYF.

This clonotype has a handful of counts. V is TRBV28 and J is TRBJ2-7; TRBD2 matches 8 bases. The germline gives CDR1 MDHEN, CDR2 SYDVKM. Trimming cost V 8 bases and J 3 bases; bases outside gene matches: 15. The CDR3 covers 16 residues. The CDR3 sequence: CASLSPPTSGRYEQYF. The CDR3 region has the DNA TGTGCCAGCCTTTCCCCCCCCACTAGCGGCCGCTACGAGCAGTACTTC.

As regards this clonotype: Germline and junction disagree at one end, which may indicate a read error. The rearrangement uses TRBV3-1 and TRBJ2-5; D is unresolved. This CDR3 contains 12 residues. Per germline, CDR1 LGHDT and CDR2 YNNKEL (reference sequence). The CDR3 nucleotides read TGTGCCAGCAGCCAAGTCTCAGCAGGCCAGTGCTTC. Translating it yields CASSQVSAGQCF.